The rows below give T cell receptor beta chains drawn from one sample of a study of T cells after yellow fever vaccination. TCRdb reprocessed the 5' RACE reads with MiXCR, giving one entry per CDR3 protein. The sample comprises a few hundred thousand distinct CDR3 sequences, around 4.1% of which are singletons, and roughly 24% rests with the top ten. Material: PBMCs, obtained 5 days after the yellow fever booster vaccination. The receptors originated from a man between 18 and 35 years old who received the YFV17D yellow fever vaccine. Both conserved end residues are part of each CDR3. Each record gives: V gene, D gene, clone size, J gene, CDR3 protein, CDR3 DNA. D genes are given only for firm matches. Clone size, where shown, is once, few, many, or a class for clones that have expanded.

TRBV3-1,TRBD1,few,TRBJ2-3,CASRHGRDRPTDTQYF,TGTGCCAGCAGGCACGGTCGGGACAGACCCACAGATACGCAGTATTTT
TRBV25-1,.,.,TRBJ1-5,CASSEGSWTEDNQPQHF,TGTGCCAGCAGTGAAGGTTCCTGGACAGAAGACAATCAGCCCCAGCATTTT
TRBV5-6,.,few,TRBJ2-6,CASSLWLNSGANVLTF,TGTGCCAGCAGCTTGTGGCTGAACTCTGGGGCCAACGTCCTGACTTTC
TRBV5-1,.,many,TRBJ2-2,CASGRTEKNTGELFF,TGCGCCAGCGGTAGGACAGAAAAGAACACCGGGGAGCTGTTTTTT
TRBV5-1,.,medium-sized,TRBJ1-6,CASSLRGTTRTDNSPLHF,TGCGCCAGCAGCTTGAGGGGGACGACCCGGACTGATAATTCACCCCTCCACTTT
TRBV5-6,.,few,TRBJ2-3,CASSRGLTQTADTQYF,TGTGCCAGCAGCCGGGGACTGACGCAAACTGCAGATACGCAGTATTTT
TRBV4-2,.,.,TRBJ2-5,CASSQPGRQETQYF,TGTGCCAGCAGCCAGCCAGGGAGACAAGAGACCCAGTACTTC
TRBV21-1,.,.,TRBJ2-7,CASSPTSRTGGYEQYF,TGTGCCAGCAGCCCCACATCCCGGACAGGGGGCTACGAGCAGTACTTC
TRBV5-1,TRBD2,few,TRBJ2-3,CASSFPRGAGDTQYF,TGCGCCAGCAGCTTTCCGCGGGGGGCAGGAGATACGCAGTATTTT
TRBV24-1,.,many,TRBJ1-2,CATSDRRNYGYTF,TGTGCCACCAGTGATCGCAGGAACTATGGCTACACCTTC
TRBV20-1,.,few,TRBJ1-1,CSATSRVEAFF,TGCAGTGCTACGTCTAGGGTCGAAGCTTTCTTT
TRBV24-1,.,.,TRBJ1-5,CATSDLGGTQHF,TGTGCCACCAGTGACCTCGGGGGGACCCAGCATTTT
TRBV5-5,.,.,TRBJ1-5,CASRPGTASNQPQHF,TGTGCCAGCAGACCCGGGACGGCCAGCAATCAGCCCCAGCATTTT
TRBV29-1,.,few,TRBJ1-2,CSVTAGLGYGYTF,TGCAGCGTTACCGCCGGTTTGGGCTATGGCTACACCTTC
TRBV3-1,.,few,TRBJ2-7,CASSQTSLPVSEQYF,TGTGCCAGCAGCCAAACAAGCCTCCCGGTTTCTGAGCAGTACTTC
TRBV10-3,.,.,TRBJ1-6,CAISDSQQGLMFSPLHF,TGTGCCATCAGTGACTCCCAACAGGGCCTGATGTTTTCACCCCTCCACTTT
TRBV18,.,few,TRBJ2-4,CASSPDRSKNIQYF,TGTGCCAGCTCACCGGACAGATCCAAAAACATTCAGTACTTC
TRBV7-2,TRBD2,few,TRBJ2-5,CASSLELAEETQYF,TGTGCCAGCAGCTTAGAGCTAGCGGAAGAGACCCAGTACTTC
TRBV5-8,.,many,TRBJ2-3,CASSLDQDTQYF,TGTGCCAGCAGCTTGGACCAAGATACGCAGTATTTT
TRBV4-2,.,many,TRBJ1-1,CASSQDPTATEAFF,TGTGCCAGCAGCCAAGATCCAACAGCTACTGAAGCTTTCTTT
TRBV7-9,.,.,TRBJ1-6,CASSLGRTSPLHF,TGTGCCAGCAGCTTGGGGAGGACCTCACCCCTCCACTTT
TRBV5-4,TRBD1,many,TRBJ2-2,CASSLALTGGRDTGELFF,TGTGCCAGCAGCTTGGCCCTCACAGGGGGCAGGGACACCGGGGAGCTGTTTTTT
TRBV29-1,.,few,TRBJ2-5,CSVRRPGETQYF,TGCAGCGTCAGGAGGCCCGGGGAGACCCAGTACTTC
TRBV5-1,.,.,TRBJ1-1,CASSGGEFGSEAFF,TGCGCCAGCAGCGGAGGGGAGTTTGGTTCTGAAGCTTTCTTT
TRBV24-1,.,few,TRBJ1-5,CATSDSWVNQPQHF,TGTGCCACCAGTGATTCGTGGGTCAATCAGCCCCAGCATTTT
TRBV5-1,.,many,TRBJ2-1,CASSLGGFSYNEQFF,TGCGCCAGCAGCTTGGGGGGTTTCTCCTACAATGAGCAGTTCTTC
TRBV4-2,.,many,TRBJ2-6,CASSPGISGANVLTF,TGTGCCAGCAGCCCCGGGATCTCTGGGGCCAACGTCCTGACTTTC
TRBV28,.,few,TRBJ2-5,CASTWGTKETQYF,TGTGCCAGCACATGGGGGACCAAAGAGACCCAGTACTTC
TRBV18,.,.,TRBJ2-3,CASSPFGQGMTDTQYF,TGTGCCAGCTCACCATTTGGCCAGGGTATGACAGATACGCAGTATTTT
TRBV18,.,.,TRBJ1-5,CASSPNTDRTQPQHF,TGTGCCAGCTCACCTAATACTGACAGGACCCAGCCCCAGCATTTT
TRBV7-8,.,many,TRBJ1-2,CASSWMVEDYGYTF,TGTGCCAGCAGCTGGATGGTGGAGGACTATGGCTACACCTTC
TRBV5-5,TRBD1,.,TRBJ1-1,CASSFTGGTIEAFF,TGTGCCAGCAGCTTTACAGGGGGGACTATTGAAGCTTTCTTT
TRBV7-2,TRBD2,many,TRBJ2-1,CASVPAGGFREQFF,TGTGCCAGCGTCCCGGCGGGGGGTTTCCGTGAGCAGTTCTTC
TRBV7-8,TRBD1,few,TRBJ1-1,CASSLVAGPGGTEAFF,TGTGCCAGCAGCTTAGTAGCTGGTCCAGGGGGCACTGAAGCTTTCTTT
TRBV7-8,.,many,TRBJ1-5,CASSTRASNQPQHF,TGTGCCAGCAGCACCCGGGCCTCTAATCAGCCCCAGCATTTT